This TCR beta chain was captured in a study of blood T cell repertoires in COVID-19. Seattle's cohort entered during active infection and was followed longitudinally. This table comes from immunoSEQ multiplex PCR, and its TCRdb copy is limited to in-frame clones, with some not included. There are about 130,000 clones in the sample; roughly 91% occur only once, and under 4.5% lies in the top ten. The CDR3 extends over 15 amino acids. In germline, CDR1 is LGHNA, CDR2 YSLEER. V lost 0 bases and J lost 0, with 6 bases in between. The gene calls are TRBV4-3 and TRBJ1-5; D not resolved. The sample consisted of peripheral blood. This sequence was found in a man in his sixties with COVID-19, enrolled during active disease. The DNA for the CDR3 is TGCGCCAGCAGCCAAGAGGCCCTTAGCAATCAGCCCCAGCATTTT. Translated: CASSQEALSNQPQHF.